This T cell receptor (beta chain) originates from a study of shared clonotypes between healthy human individuals. Study-level background: With ages of 18 to 49, the donors were a couple of women and three men.

The input for sorted-subset replicate PCRs was about 200 ng DNA, around 27,000 T cell genomes. Assay: immunoSEQ multiplex PCR; the TCRdb copy retains only in-frame clones and omits some. The data hold hundreds of thousands of clones, with approximately 95% observed a single time. Naive CD8 cells lacked CD45RO, underwent positive selection for CCR7 and left out terminally differentiated effector memory CD45RA+ cells. With regard to this clone: The sample holds other DNA sequences that translate to the same CDR3.

Germline CDR1 reads SGHTA; CDR2 reads FQGTGA. The CDR3 loop spans 15 amino acids. The ends lost 5 bases at V and 0 bases at J; junction bases unmatched: 4. The TCR comes from a woman aged 25 to 45 in good health. The J gene is TRBJ2-3, the V gene TRBV7-3, with 8 positions matching TRBD2. The sequencing input was naive CD8+ T cells sorted from blood. The CDR3 region has the DNA TGTGCCAGCAGCCGGGCTAGCGGGAGCACAGATACGCAGTATTTT. Encoded protein: CASSRASGSTDTQYF.